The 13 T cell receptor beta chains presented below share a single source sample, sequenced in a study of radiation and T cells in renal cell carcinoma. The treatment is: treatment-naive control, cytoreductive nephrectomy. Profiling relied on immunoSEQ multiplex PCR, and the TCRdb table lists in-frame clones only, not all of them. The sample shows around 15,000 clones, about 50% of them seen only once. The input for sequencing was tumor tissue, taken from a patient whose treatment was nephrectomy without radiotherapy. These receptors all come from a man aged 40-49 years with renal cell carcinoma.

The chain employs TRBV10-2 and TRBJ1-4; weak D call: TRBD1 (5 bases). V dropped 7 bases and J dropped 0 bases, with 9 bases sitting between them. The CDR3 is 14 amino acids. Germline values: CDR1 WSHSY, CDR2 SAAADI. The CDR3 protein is CASNDRATNEKLFF. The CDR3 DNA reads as TGCGCCAGCAATGACAGAGCAACTAATGAAAAACTGTTTTTT.

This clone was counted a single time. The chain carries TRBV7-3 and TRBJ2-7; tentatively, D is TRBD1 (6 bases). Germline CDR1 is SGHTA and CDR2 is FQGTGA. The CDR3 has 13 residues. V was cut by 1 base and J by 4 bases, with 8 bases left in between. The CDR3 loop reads CASSLSRGYEQYF. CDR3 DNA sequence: TGTGCCAGCAGCTTAAGCAGGGGTTACGAGCAGTACTTC.

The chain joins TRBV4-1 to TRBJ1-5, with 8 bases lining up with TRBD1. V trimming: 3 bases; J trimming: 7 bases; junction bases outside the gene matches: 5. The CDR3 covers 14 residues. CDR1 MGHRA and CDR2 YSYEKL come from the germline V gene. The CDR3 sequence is CASSHIQGDQPQHF. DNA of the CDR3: TGCGCCAGCAGCCACATACAGGGGGACCAGCCCCAGCATTTT.

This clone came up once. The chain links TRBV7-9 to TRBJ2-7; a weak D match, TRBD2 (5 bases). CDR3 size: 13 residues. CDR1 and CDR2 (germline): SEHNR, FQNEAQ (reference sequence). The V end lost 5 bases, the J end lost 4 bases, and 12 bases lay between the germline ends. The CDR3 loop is CASSPPEGYEQYF. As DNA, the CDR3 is TGTGCCAGCAGCCCCCCAGAGGGATACGAGCAGTACTTC.

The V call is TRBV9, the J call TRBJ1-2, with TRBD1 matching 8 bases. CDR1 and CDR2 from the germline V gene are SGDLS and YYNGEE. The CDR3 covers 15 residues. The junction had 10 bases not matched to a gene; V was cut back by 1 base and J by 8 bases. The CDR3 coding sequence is TGTGCCAGCAGCGTAAATCCAGGGGGCGAAGTAGGCTACACCTTC. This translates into CASSVNPGGEVGYTF.

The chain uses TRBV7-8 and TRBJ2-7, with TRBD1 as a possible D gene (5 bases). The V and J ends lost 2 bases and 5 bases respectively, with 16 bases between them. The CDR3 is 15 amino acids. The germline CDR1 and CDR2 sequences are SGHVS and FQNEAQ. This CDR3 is CASSLRRETGNEQYF. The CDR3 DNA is TGTGCCAGCAGCTTAAGAAGGGAAACAGGCAACGAGCAGTACTTC.

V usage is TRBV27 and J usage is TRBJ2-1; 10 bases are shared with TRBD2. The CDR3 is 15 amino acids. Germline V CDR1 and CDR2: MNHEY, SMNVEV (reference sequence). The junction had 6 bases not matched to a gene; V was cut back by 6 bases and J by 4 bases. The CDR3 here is CASSVAGGGYNEQFF. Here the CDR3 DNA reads TGTGCCAGCAGCGTAGCGGGGGGCGGGTACAATGAGCAGTTCTTC.

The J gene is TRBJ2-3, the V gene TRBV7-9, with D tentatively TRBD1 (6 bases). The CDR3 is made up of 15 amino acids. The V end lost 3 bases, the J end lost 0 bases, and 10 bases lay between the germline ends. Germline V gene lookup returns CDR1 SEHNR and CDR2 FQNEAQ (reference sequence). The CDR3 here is CASSLDSSSTDTQYF. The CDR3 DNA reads TGTGCCAGCAGCTTGGACAGTTCTAGCACAGATACGCAGTATTTT.

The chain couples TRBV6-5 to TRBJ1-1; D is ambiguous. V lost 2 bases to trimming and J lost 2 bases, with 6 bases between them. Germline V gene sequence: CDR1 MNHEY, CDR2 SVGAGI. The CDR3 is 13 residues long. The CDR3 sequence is CASSYSSNTEAFF. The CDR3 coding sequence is TGTGCCAGCAGTTACAGTTCTAACACTGAAGCTTTCTTT.

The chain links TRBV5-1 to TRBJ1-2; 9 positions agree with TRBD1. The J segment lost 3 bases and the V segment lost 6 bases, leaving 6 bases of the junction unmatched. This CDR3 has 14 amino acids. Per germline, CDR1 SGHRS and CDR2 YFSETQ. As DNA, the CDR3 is TGCGCCAGCACCAGGACAGGGGAGCACTATGGCTACACCTTC. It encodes CASTRTGEHYGYTF.

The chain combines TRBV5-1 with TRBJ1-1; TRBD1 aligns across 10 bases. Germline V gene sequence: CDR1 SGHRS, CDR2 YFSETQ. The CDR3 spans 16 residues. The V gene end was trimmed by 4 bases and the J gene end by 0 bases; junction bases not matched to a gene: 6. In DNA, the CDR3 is TGCGCCAGCAGCCTCGACAGGGGGCTAATGAACACTGAAGCTTTCTTT. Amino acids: CASSLDRGLMNTEAFF.

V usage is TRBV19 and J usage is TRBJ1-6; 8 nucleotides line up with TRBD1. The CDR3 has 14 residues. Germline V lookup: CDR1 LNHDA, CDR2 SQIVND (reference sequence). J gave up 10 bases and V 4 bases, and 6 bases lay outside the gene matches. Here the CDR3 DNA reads TGTGCCAGTAGTAGACAGGGGTTTGGATCACCCCTCCACTTT. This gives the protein CASSRQGFGSPLHF.

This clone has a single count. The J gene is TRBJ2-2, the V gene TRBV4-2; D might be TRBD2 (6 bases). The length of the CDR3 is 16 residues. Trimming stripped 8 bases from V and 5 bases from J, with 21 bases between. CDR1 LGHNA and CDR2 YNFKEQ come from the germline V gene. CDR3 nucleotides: TGTGCCAGCGCAAATTTGGGGGGTGCAGGGACCGGGGAGCTGTTTTTT. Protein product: CASANLGGAGTGELFF.